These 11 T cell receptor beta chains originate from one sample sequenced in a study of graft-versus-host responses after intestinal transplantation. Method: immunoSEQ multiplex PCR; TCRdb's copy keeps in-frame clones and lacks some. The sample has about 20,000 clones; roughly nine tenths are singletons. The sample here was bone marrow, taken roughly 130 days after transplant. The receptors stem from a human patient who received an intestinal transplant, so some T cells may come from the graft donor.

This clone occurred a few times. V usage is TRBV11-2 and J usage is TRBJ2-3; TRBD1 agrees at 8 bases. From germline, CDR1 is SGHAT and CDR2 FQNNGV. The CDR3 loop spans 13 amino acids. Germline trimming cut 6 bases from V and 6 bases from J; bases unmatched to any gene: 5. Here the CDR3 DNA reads TGTGCCAGCAGGGACAGGGTTGGGGATACGCAGTATTTT. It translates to CASRDRVGDTQYF.

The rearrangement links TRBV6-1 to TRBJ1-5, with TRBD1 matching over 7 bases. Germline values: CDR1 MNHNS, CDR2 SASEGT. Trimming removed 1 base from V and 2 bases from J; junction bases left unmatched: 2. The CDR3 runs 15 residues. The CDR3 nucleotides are TGTGCCAGCAGTGAAGTTACAGGGGGCAATCAGCCCCAGCATTTT. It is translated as CASSEVTGGNQPQHF.

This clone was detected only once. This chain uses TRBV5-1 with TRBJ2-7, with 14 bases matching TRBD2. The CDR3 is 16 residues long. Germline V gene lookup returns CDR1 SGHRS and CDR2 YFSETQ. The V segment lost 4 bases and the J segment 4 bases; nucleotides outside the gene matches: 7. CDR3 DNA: TGCGCCAGCAGCCTGGGACTAGCGGGAGTCGTATACGAGCAGTACTTC. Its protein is CASSLGLAGVVYEQYF.

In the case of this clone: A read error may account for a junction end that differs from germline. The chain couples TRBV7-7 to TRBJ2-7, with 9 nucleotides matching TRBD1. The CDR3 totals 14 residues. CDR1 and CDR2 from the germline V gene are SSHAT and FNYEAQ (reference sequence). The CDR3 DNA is TGTGCTAGCAGCCGGGACAGGGCCTCCTACGAGCAGTACTTC. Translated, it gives CASSRDRASYEQYF.

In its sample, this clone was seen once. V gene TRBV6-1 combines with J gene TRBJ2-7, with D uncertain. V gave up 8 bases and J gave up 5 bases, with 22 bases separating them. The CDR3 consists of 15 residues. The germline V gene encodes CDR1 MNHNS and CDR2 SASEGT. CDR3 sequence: CASPLNRPLSDEQYF. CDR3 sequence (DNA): TGTGCCAGCCCCCTTAACCGGCCGCTCTCGGACGAGCAGTACTTC.

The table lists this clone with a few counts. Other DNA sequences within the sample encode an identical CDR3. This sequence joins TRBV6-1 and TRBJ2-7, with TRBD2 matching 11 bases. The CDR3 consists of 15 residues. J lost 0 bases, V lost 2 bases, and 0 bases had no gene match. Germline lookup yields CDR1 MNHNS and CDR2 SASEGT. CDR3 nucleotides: TGTGCCAGCAGTGAACTAGCGGGGGGCTCCTACGAGCAGTACTTC. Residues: CASSELAGGSYEQYF.

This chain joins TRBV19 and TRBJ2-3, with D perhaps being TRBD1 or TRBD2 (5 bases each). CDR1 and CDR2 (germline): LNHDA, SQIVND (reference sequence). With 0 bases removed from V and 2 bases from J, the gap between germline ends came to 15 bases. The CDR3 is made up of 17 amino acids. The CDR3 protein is CASSIDQGPLYTDTQYF. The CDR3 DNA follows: TGTGCCAGTAGTATAGATCAGGGACCCCTCTACACAGATACGCAGTATTTT.

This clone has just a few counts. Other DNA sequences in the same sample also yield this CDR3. The CDR3 region is CASRGGNLNTGELFF. For the CDR3, the DNA is TGTGCCTCACGGGGGGGGAACTTGAACACCGGGGAGCTGTTTTTT. The V call is TRBV19, the J call TRBJ2-2, with TRBD2 matching 8 bases. The CDR3 is 15 residues long. The V and J ends lost 11 bases and 1 base, in that order; junction bases with no gene match: 9. Per germline, CDR1 LNHDA and CDR2 SQIVND (reference sequence).

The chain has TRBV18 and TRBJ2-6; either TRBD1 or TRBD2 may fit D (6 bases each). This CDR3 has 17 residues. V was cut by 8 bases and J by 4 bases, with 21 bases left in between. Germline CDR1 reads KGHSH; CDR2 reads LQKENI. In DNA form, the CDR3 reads TGTGCCAGCCCTATGGCGGGGACATACCCCGGGGCCAACGTCCTGACTTTC. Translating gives CASPMAGTYPGANVLTF.

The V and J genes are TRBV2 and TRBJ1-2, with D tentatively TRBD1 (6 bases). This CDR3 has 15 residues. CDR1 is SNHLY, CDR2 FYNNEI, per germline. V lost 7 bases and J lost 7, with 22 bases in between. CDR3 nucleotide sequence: TGTGCCAGCATGGGGGCGGGCACACCGCTCCGTGGCTACACCTTC. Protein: CASMGAGTPLRGYTF.

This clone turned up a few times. This CDR3 reads CAISGGTGDPYEQYF. CDR3 coding DNA: TGTGCCATCAGTGGAGGGACAGGGGATCCCTACGAGCAGTACTTC. V is TRBV10-3 and J is TRBJ2-7; 10 bases line up with TRBD1. The length of the CDR3 is 15 residues. The V segment lost 4 bases and the J segment 2 bases; nucleotides outside the gene matches: 5. Germline V gene data show CDR1 as ENHRY and CDR2 as SYGVKD.